This T cell receptor (beta chain) came from a study of cytomegalovirus exposure and HLA in healthy donors. Worth noting for this clone: Its antigen is currently unknown.

The length of the CDR3 is 14 residues. Germline V gene data show CDR1 as SGHRS and CDR2 as YFSETQ. V lost 2 bases, J lost 4 bases, and 2 bases stayed unmatched. Overall study results and limits: Per a later analysis, about 18,000 TCR beta sequences showed association with HLA alleles at 0.05 false discovery rate. A later analysis found common viral pathogens apparently linked to several of the most significant clusters.

The PCR employed 60 Vbeta primers together with 13 Jbeta primers. The repertoire was sequenced with immunoSEQ multiplex PCR; TCRdb's copy has only in-frame clones and lacks some. The sample records around 150,000 clones, around 80% being singletons. This chain links TRBV5-1 with TRBJ2-3; 9 bases map to TRBD1. The receptor was derived from a male donor in good health and CMV-seronegative. The material sequenced was PBMCs. CDR3 amino acids: CASSFGQGPDTQYF. CDR3 coding DNA: TGCGCCAGCAGCTTCGGACAGGGGCCAGATACGCAGTATTTT.